This T cell receptor beta chain was obtained from a study of blood T cell repertoires in COVID-19. The germline V gene has CDR1 ENHRY and CDR2 SYGVKD. V shed 6 bases and J 1 base; nucleotides not matched to a gene: 4. The CDR3 loop spans 14 amino acids. Some clones are missing from TCRdb's copy, which holds only in-frame ones; the method was immunoSEQ multiplex PCR. This sample has some 70,000 clones; approximately 80% occur once, and the top ten carry 10% to 15%. This receptor was identified in a man in his fifties or sixties with COVID-19, enrolled during active disease. Sequenced: peripheral blood. The V and J genes are TRBV10-3 and TRBJ2-5, with TRBD1 matching over 8 bases. CDR3 in DNA: TGTGCCATCAGGGACAGGGAACTCCAAGAGACCCAGTACTTC. Translation gives CAIRDRELQETQYF.